The 9 T cell receptor beta chains listed next were all sequenced from one sample in a study of shared clonotypes between healthy human individuals (dated by TCRdb to 2020 to 2021). CD8 naive samples were obtained by positive selection for CCR7 among CD45RO-negative cells, yielding a CD45RA+CCR7+ population from which TemRA cells were excluded. Preparation of the library involved the immunoSEQ multiplex PCR assay. TCRdb obtained this table from immuneACCESS and retained in-frame rearrangements with V and J assigned. These tables miss some clones; where compared with another copy, unresolved V genes account for less than half of the shortfall, and the remainder is unexplained. The sample table records hundreds of thousands of clones; around 90% of these occur just once. In total, the top ten clones hold about 24% of the sample. The sample consisted of naive CD8+ T cells sorted from blood. The cell subset or site label on this specimen signifies: CD45RA+CCR7+. These receptors were obtained from a man younger than 45 in good health.

This chain links TRBV27 with TRBJ2-1; D tentatively reads TRBD1 or TRBD2 (5 bases each). CDR1 and CDR2 from the germline V gene are MNHEY and SMNVEV (reference sequence). The V gene lost 3 bases and the J gene lost 0 bases, with 15 bases spanning the gap. The CDR3 extends over 17 amino acids. The CDR3 DNA follows: TGTGCCAGCAGTTTTCTCCTGGGACGGAGCTCCTACAATGAGCAGTTCTTC. This codes for CASSFLLGRSSYNEQFF.

In the case of this clone: This sample includes further DNA sequences coding for the same CDR3. The rearrangement joins TRBV25-1 to TRBJ2-1; D call uncertain. Germline V gene sequence: CDR1 MGHDK, CDR2 SYGVNS. This CDR3 has 11 residues. Trimming removed 4 bases from V and 8 bases from J, with 6 bases in between. CDR3 coding DNA: TGTGCCAGCAGTGTACTCGATGAGCAGTTCTTC. Amino acid sequence: CASSVLDEQFF.

This clone was observed once. In DNA, the CDR3 is TGTGCCAGCAGTTTAGGGACAGGGGGCTCCTACGAGCAGTACTTC. Translation gives CASSLGTGGSYEQYF. The V gene is TRBV27, the J gene TRBJ2-7; 11 nucleotides align to TRBD1. CDR1 and CDR2 (germline): MNHEY, SMNVEV (reference sequence). The V segment lost 2 bases and the J segment 0 bases; nucleotides outside the gene matches: 0. The length of the CDR3 is 15 residues.

The chain has TRBV7-8 and TRBJ1-1; D is uncertain. Between the trimmed V and J ends, which lost 2 bases and 0 bases, there was a span of 7 bases. Germline CDR1 is SGHVS and CDR2 is FQNEAQ. The CDR3 sequence is 14 residues long. The CDR3 protein is CASSLSSMNTEAFF. In DNA, the CDR3 is TGTGCCAGCAGCTTATCGTCAATGAACACTGAAGCTTTCTTT.

V and J are TRBV27 and TRBJ2-5; 7 bases fit TRBD2. The germline V gene encodes CDR1 MNHEY and CDR2 SMNVEV (reference sequence). The V gene end was trimmed by 0 bases and the J gene end by 0 bases; junction bases not matched to a gene: 7. CDR3 length equals 17 residues. CDR3 nucleotide sequence: TGTGCCAGCAGTTTATCTTCAGCGGGACTCCACCAAGAGACCCAGTACTTC. Translated: CASSLSSAGLHQETQYF.

This chain joins TRBV7-9 and TRBJ2-1; TRBD2 matches at 14 bases. Germline assignment: CDR1 SEHNR and CDR2 FQNEAQ (reference sequence). The CDR3 runs to 17 residues. With 8 bases clipped from V and 0 bases from J, the junction kept 6 bases outside the gene matches. CDR3 amino acids: CASPLGTSGSSYNEQFF. CDR3 nucleotides: TGTGCCAGCCCCTTGGGGACTAGCGGGAGCTCCTACAATGAGCAGTTCTTC. Looking up the rest from reference TRBV7-9 and TRBJ2-1 gives the full variable domain: DTGVSQNPRHKITKRGQNVTFRCDPISEHNRLYWYRQTLGQGPEFLTYFQNEAQLEKSRLLSDRFSAERPKGSFSTLEIQRTEQGDSAMYLCASPLGTSGSSYNEQFFGPGTRLTVL.

The V call is TRBV5-1, the J call TRBJ2-2; 8 nucleotides agree with TRBD2. In germline, CDR1 is SGHRS, CDR2 YFSETQ. With V trimmed by 5 bases and J by 5 bases, 8 bases remained unmatched. This CDR3 comprises 15 residues. The CDR3 region is CASSTSGGGTGELFF. The DNA of the CDR3 is TGCGCCAGCAGTACTAGCGGAGGGGGGACCGGGGAGCTGTTTTTT.

This rearrangement joins TRBV5-5 to TRBJ2-1, with D unclear. Germline loops: CDR1 SGHKS, CDR2 YYEKEE (reference sequence). This CDR3 is built from 11 residues. Trimming left V 3 bases short and J 14 bases short, with 12 bases between. DNA of the CDR3: TGTGCCAGCAGCTCGACGGCAGTTGAGTTCTTC. Its protein product is CASSSTAVEFF.

The V and J genes are TRBV7-8 and TRBJ1-4; 10 nucleotides match TRBD1. The V gene's germline CDR1 is SGHVS and CDR2 FQNEAQ. Trimming took 7 bases from V and 3 from J; bases not matched to a gene: 5. The CDR3 spans 15 residues. CDR3 amino acids: CASTYGQGANEKLFF. The CDR3 nucleotides are TGTGCCAGCACCTACGGACAGGGGGCTAATGAAAAACTGTTTTTT.